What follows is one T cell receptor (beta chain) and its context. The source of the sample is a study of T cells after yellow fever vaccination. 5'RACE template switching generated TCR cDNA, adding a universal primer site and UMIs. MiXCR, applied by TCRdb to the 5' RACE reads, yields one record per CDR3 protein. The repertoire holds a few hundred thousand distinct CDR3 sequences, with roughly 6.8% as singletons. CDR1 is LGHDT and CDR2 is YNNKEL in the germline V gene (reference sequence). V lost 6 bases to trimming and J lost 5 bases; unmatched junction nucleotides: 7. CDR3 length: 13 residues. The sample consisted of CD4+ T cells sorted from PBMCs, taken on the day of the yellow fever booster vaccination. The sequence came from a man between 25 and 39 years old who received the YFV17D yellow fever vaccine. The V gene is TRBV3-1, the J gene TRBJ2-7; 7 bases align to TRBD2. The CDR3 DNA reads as TGTGCCAGCAGGTCAGCGGGGTGGGACGAGCAGTACTTC. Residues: CASRSAGWDEQYF.